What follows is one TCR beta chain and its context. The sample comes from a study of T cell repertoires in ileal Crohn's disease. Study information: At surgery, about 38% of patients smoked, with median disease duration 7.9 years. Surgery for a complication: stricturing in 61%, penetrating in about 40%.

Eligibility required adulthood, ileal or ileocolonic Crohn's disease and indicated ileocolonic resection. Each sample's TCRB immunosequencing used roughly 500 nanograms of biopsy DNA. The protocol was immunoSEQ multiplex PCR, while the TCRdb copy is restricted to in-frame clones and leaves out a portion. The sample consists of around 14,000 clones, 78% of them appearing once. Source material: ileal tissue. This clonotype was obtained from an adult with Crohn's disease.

This CDR3 is CASSQVTGHSGNTIYF. The CDR3 DNA reads TGCGCCAGCAGCCAAGTTACAGGCCACTCTGGAAACACCATATATTTT. The chain employs TRBV4-3 and TRBJ1-3; weak D call: TRBD1 (5 bases). The CDR3 consists of 16 residues. Germline CDR1 LGHNA, CDR2 YSLEER. Between the trimmed V and J ends, which lost 1 base and 0 bases, there was a span of 10 bases.